The sequence of this T cell receptor (beta chain) was determined in a study of shared clonotypes between healthy human individuals. Broader study findings: Among the subsets, naive ones generally showed larger estimated richness than memory ones. Tissue TCR repertoires likely differ from these blood-only repertoires.

Measured with immunoSEQ multiplex PCR; TCRdb has only the in-frame clones, and not every one. The sample lists 1 million to 1.2 million clones, 60% to 85% occurring once. V lost 0 bases and J 7 bases, leaving 6 bases between the germline ends. The germline CDR1 and CDR2 sequences are SNHLY and FYNNEI. CDR3 length: 13 residues. Donors, healthy HIV-negative adults, lacked recent acute infections or vaccinations. About this clone: No antigen is known for it. The sample holds other DNA sequences that translate to the same CDR3.

The V gene is TRBV2, the J gene TRBJ1-4, with D unresolved. Sequencing was performed on memory CD4+ T cells from PBMCs. The subset: CD45RA-negative fraction. The TCR comes from a man aged 18 to 30 in good health. Some clones in this sample may be carry-over from other donors' samples. CDR3 residues: CASSEARGEKLFF. Here the CDR3 DNA reads TGTGCCAGCAGTGAAGCGCGGGGTGAAAAACTGTTTTTT. Variable domain in full (rest from reference TRBV2 and TRBJ1-4): EPEVTQTPSHQVTQMGQEVILRCVPISNHLYFYWYRQILGQKVEFLVSFYNNEISEKSEIFDDQFSVERPDGSNFTLKIRSTKLEDSAMYFCASSEARGEKLFFGSGTQLSVL.